Described below is a single T cell receptor beta chain sequence and its context. Its antigen remains undetermined. It has no much larger one-base neighbor in the sample; base qualities were not kept. These data come from a study of blood T cell repertoires in COVID-19 (dated by TCRdb to about 2020). Context from the whole study: The collaborator samples originated in the United States, Italy and Spain and spanned the acute and convalescent phases of COVID-19. The material from the prospective study consisted of cDNA or gDNA derived from T cells, B-cell-depleted T cells, or PBMCs. The dataset comprised deeply sampled blood TCRbeta repertoires from subjects exposed to, actively infected with, or recovered from COVID-19. The repertoires were released in a freely available public database meant as a resource for research on the immune response to SARS-CoV-2. The samples were drawn from the first 160 participants of the ongoing ImmuneRACE study and from roughly 1,300 subjects provided by 6 global collaborators. Nearly every sample came with metadata listing a de-identified subject ID, COVID-19 status, age in years and sex. Where available, HLA class I and class II types were taken from metadata supplied by the sample provider and were not determined by assay-based typing. What the work shows at the level of the full study, not this receptor alone: How much clinical and demographic metadata was included differed by source and by participant, and the metadata was provided uncurated.

TCRbeta CDR3 regions were amplified from genomic DNA using the immunoSEQ Assay, a bias-controlled multiplex PCR. The published analysis was carried out like this. Nucleated cell counts per sample were estimated from amplification of reference gene primers within the assay. To quantify the absolute abundance of each unique TCRbeta CDR3 rearrangement, sequence reads were collapsed and filtered. For each sample, productive Simpson clonality was calculated as the square root of Simpson's diversity index over productive rearrangements. Sourced from immuneACCESS, this table was stored by TCRdb with only in-frame sequences that have V and J called. A share of the clones is absent; for the studies checked, an unresolved V gene accounts for under half, and the remainder has no known explanation. The DNA gave D and trimming, while V, J and clone size come from that table. The sample includes about 150,000 clones, with more than 85% observed a single time. Jointly, the top ten make up 2% to 3% of the sample.

Collaborating institutions collected whole blood in K2EDTA tubes following their own protocols. For TCRbeta analysis, collaborator samples were shipped as frozen whole blood, as isolated PBMCs, or as DNA extracted from either sample type. This TCR was sampled from a woman between 65 and 79 years old with acute or convalescent COVID-19. The sequencing input was peripheral blood.

The sequenced DNA: TGTGCCAGTAGCCGGGACAGCGGGAGCTCCTATAATTCACCCCTCCACTTT. The translation is CASSRDSGSSYNSPLHF. The rearranged chain carries TRBV19 and TRBJ1-6; 7 central nucleotides agree with TRBD1. V and J are trimmed by 6 bases and 0 bases, and the gene matches miss 8 bases of the junction. Counted from cysteine to phenylalanine, this CDR3 has 17 amino acids. Only CDR3 DNA is held: 51 bases, read in frame from base 1. Reading the germline V gene (reference sequence) gives CDR1 LNHDA and CDR2 SQIVND. Reference TRBV19 and TRBJ1-6 proteins supply the regions before and after the CDR3; the full variable domain is: DGGITQSPKYLFRKEGQNVTLSCEQNLNHDAMYWYRQDPGQGLRLIYYSQIVNDFQKGDIAEGYSVSREKKESFPLTVTSAQKNPTAFYLCASSRDSGSSYNSPLHFGNGTRLTVT.